What follows are 14 T cell receptor beta chains derived from one specimen sequenced in a study of T cells in Graves' hyperthyroidism and ophthalmopathy. What was amplified from RNA transcripts were TCR beta CDR3 regions. When the TCR CDR3 underwent first-round RT-PCR, the HTBI primer set was used. TCRdb independently ran MiXCR on the multiplex PCR reads; one entry per CDR3 protein. In the table there are hundreds of thousands of distinct CDR3 sequences, about a third of which are singletons. Material: blood. These receptor sequences come from a woman aged 40 to 50 with Graves' hyperthyroidism.

CDR3 amino acids: CASSFIPGQGKDTQYF. The CDR3, as DNA: TGTGCCAGCAGCTTTATCCCGGGACAGGGAAAAGATACGCAGTATTTT. The J gene is TRBJ2-3, the V gene TRBV7-9, with 9 bases matching TRBD1. CDR3 length: 16 amino acids. CDR1 is SEHNR, CDR2 FQNEAQ, per germline (reference sequence). J gave up 5 bases and V 3 bases, and 9 bases lay outside the gene matches.

This clonotype was observed at least ten times. The V gene is TRBV11-2, the J gene TRBJ2-5; possible D gene TRBD2, 5 bases. The CDR3 length is 15 residues. Per germline, CDR1 SGHAT and CDR2 FQNNGV. Trimming removed 0 bases from V and 7 bases from J, with 15 bases in between. The CDR3: CASSLEQMLGGTQYF. The CDR3 DNA is TGTGCCAGCAGCTTAGAGCAAATGCTCGGAGGGACCCAGTACTTC.

The table lists this clonotype with a count of one. The chain carries TRBV28 and TRBJ2-2; D perhaps matches TRBD1 (6 bases). The CDR3 sequence is 15 residues long. CDR1 is MDHEN, CDR2 SYDVKM, per germline. Between the trimmed V and J ends, which lost 4 bases and 2 bases, there was a span of 11 bases. The CDR3 nucleotides are TGTGCCAGCAGTTCCAGGGGTTCCAACACCGGGGAGCTGTTTTTT. Its translation: CASSSRGSNTGELFF. The full variable domain, its missing parts supplied by reference TRBV28 and TRBJ2-2, is DVKVTQSSRYLVKRTGEKVFLECVQDMDHENMFWYRQDPGLGLRLIYFSYDVKMKEKGDIPEGYSVSREKKERFSLILESASTNQTSMYLCASSSRGSNTGELFFGEGSRLTVL.

This clonotype was picked up a small number of times. The V call is TRBV24-1, the J call TRBJ1-1; D ambiguous. Germline assignment: CDR1 KGHDR and CDR2 SFDVKD. This CDR3 has 14 amino acids. Trimming cost V 7 bases and J 2 bases, with 13 bases left between them. For the CDR3, the DNA is TGTGCCACCAGGTCACCTAGCCGAAACACTGAAGCTTTCTTT. Translating gives CATRSPSRNTEAFF.

V is TRBV10-2 and J is TRBJ1-6; 8 bases are a match to TRBD1. The CDR3 extends over 14 amino acids. V shed 7 bases, J shed 11 bases, and the junction held 10 bases outside the gene matches. CDR1 and CDR2 from the germline V gene are WSHSY and SAAADI. The CDR3 DNA reads as TGCGCCAGCAACATCGGGACAGGAGGTCCACCCCTCCACTTT. Protein product: CASNIGTGGPPLHF.

This clonotype was recorded a few times. This sequence joins TRBV3-1 and TRBJ2-5; TRBD2 might be the D (5 bases). V was cut by 1 base and J by 5 bases, with 17 bases left in between. This CDR3 region has 16 residues. Germline V CDR1 and CDR2: LGHDT, YNNKEL (reference sequence). The CDR3 nucleotides read TGTGCCAGCAGCCAAGCATGGAGTGCTAGCCGGGAGACCCAGTACTTC. Its protein is CASSQAWSASRETQYF.

The chain joins TRBV10-3 to TRBJ2-1, with a weak D call TRBD2 (6 bases). The DNA end lines up better with TRBJ2-7; the J call may be wrong. The CDR3 covers 16 residues. Per the germline V gene, CDR1 is ENHRY and CDR2 is SYGVKD. The CDR3 DNA reads as TGTGCCATCAGTGAGAGGGAGGCGAGCTCCTACAATGAGCAGTACTTC. This encodes CAISEREASSYNEQYF.

On this clonotype: At one of its ends the junction is not consistent with the germline gene, which may arise from a read error. This chain links TRBV29-1 with TRBJ2-5, with TRBD2 as a possible D gene (6 bases). Per the germline V gene, CDR1 is SQVTM and CDR2 is ANQGSEA. The CDR3 runs 13 residues. CDR3 amino acids: CSGEAGYQETQYF. CDR3 bases: TGCAGCGGTGAAGCGGGCTATCAAGAGACCCAGTACTTC.

CDR3 sequence (DNA): TGTGCCAGCTTGTCTTCAGGGGATGGCTACACCTTC. This gives the protein CASLSSGDGYTF. The chain employs TRBV25-1 and TRBJ1-2, with TRBD1 as a possible D gene (6 bases). V lost 8 bases to trimming and J lost 6 bases, with 13 bases between them. This CDR3 comprises 12 residues. CDR1 and CDR2 from the germline V gene are MGHDK and SYGVNS.

There are many counts of this clonotype. This sequence joins TRBV19 and TRBJ1-2, with D unresolved. Per the germline V gene, CDR1 is LNHDA and CDR2 is SQIVND (reference sequence). The length of the CDR3 is 13 residues. Trimming stripped 1 base from V and 9 bases from J, with 12 bases between. CDR3 DNA sequence: TGTGCCAGTAGTATAGCCCCCCACCCGAGCTACACCTTC. It translates to CASSIAPHPSYTF.

This clonotype came up a few times. This rearrangement joins TRBV7-9 to TRBJ1-5; D is possibly TRBD1 (6 bases). This CDR3 has 18 amino acids. V lost 5 bases to trimming and J lost 0 bases, with 20 bases between them. Germline V gives CDR1 SEHNR, CDR2 FQNEAQ (reference sequence). The DNA for the CDR3 is TGTGCCAGCAGCCCCGTTTTTGGCAGGGGCGATAGCAATCAGCCCCAGCATTTT. Residues: CASSPVFGRGDSNQPQHF.

Many counts were recorded for this clonotype. The gene calls are TRBV12-3 or TRBV12-4 and TRBJ1-2; D is undetermined. The CDR3 extends over 12 amino acids. The germline V and J ends were trimmed by 6 bases and 10 bases, with 15 bases remaining between them. In nucleotides, the CDR3 is TGTGCCAGCAGCGATGGACGGATCGACTACACCTTC. This codes for CASSDGRIDYTF.

This chain uses TRBV7-9 with TRBJ1-2; D is perhaps TRBD1 (6 bases). The CDR3 totals 17 residues. Trimming cost V 3 bases and J 5 bases, with 22 bases left between them. The germline CDR1 and CDR2 sequences are SEHNR and FQNEAQ (reference sequence). For the CDR3, the DNA is TGTGCCAGCAGCTTGGCAGCGGGGGTGACAGGACCATATGGCTACACCTTC. The encoded protein is CASSLAAGVTGPYGYTF.

This chain connects TRBV15 to TRBJ2-2; no firm D call. The CDR3 covers 16 residues. V lost 5 bases and J 3 bases, leaving 16 bases between the germline ends. Germline V lookup: CDR1 LNHNV, CDR2 YYDKDF (reference sequence). The CDR3 region has the DNA TGTGCCACCAGCGGGGTGGGCCTCGTGGACACCGGGGAGCTGTTTTTT. Protein: CATSGVGLVDTGELFF.